This TCR beta chain was sequenced for a study of cytotoxic CD8 clonotypes in ibrutinib-treated CLL (dated by TCRdb to the early 2020s). The study in broad terms: The cohort included around 16 treatment-naive and approximately eleven relapsed/refractory patients; under 18 were IGHV unmutated. Responses were partial in approximately 24 patients and complete in 2; after median approximately 69 months follow-up, 14 stayed in remission and about twelve progressed. The response samples were drawn at a median of approximately twelve months into treatment, with a range of about 6 to 36 months. Samples averaged approximately 260,000 productive templates and tens of thousands of productive rearrangements. Longitudinal samples were available for about 30% of the 86 trial participants. Cryopreserved peripheral blood mononuclear cells were obtained before treatment, at response, and at either sustained remission or disease progression.

The goal of deep resolution MiSeq sequencing was a depth between 1 in 1 million and 1 in 200,000 T cells, and coverage averaged 10x per clonotype. The immunoSEQ hsTCRB Kit was used to generate TCR beta libraries. For the original study's pipeline: ImmunoSEQ Data Assistant and ImmunoSEQ Analyzer were used for data analysis, and V, D and J genes were assigned according to IMGT definitions. Clonality was computed as one minus normalized Shannon entropy of productive rearrangement frequencies, ranging from 0 to 1. Public clonotype analysis was restricted to overrepresented clonotypes comprising at least 0.05% of each patient's repertoire. Repertoires from about a dozen age-matched healthy donors in immuneACCESS were used as clonality controls. The clones in this table, taken by TCRdb from immuneACCESS, are in-frame only. Not every clone is retained; where verified, under half of the shortfall comes from an unresolved V gene, and the cause of the rest is unknown. V and J calls and clone size come straight from that table; D and trimming were deduced from the DNA. This sample is represented by 25,000 to 30,000 clones; approximately 60% of them were singletons. Roughly 15% of the sample is in the top ten clones.

Paper-wide results and their limitations: At ibrutinib response clonality went up, during sustained remission it held steady, and at progression it dropped back toward baseline. Public clonotypes were rare and either shrank or stayed stable during treatment, and the rise in clonality at ibrutinib response reflected expansion of private clonotypes. Baseline clonality exceeded that of age-matched healthy donors and correlated strongly with circulating CD8+ T-cell counts. Sampling times were not matched between sustained-remission and progressing patients, and lymph node repertoires were not studied.

Only a few counts were recorded for this clone. Its antigen specificity is not known. Per-base quality was not reported, and no clone a single base away is much larger than it. For TCR beta library preparation, roughly 2 micrograms of genomic DNA were extracted from the cryopreserved PBMCs. High-throughput TCR beta sequencing was performed on longitudinal blood samples from CLL patients receiving ibrutinib monotherapy. Patients were enrolled in a phase 2 open-label single-center ibrutinib monotherapy trial. The receptor was isolated from a human donor with chronic lymphocytic leukemia. The sample was PBMCs, taken before ibrutinib treatment.

The sequenced DNA: TGTGCCAGCAGCTCCCTGGCGGGGACCTACAATGAGCAGTTCTTC. Its product reads: CASSSLAGTYNEQFF. Recombination connected TRBV7-9 to TRBJ2-1; TRBD2 is possibly the D segment (6 matching bases). Trimming removed 4 bases from V and 2 bases from J, leaving 12 bases between the germline ends. Per the germline V gene (reference sequence), SEHNR is the CDR1 and FQNEAQ is the CDR2. Spanning cysteine to phenylalanine, the CDR3 consists of 15 amino acids. Kept here is only the CDR3 DNA, which spans 45 bases and is read in frame from base 1.